A selection of T cell receptor beta chains follows, all from one sample in a study of blood T cell repertoires in COVID-19. Libraries were prepared by immunoSEQ multiplex PCR; TCRdb keeps only in-frame clonotypes and omits some of them. The table has about 150,000 clones, around 84% seen once. The sequencing sample was made of peripheral blood. These receptors were collected from a man aged 50 or older with active or convalescent COVID-19. The CDR3 runs from the conserved cysteine through the conserved F or W. The order of the fields is V gene, clone size, J gene, D gene, CDR3 length, CDR3 protein, CDR3 DNA. D genes are given only for firm matches. Clone size is not always given. Where it is, it says once, few, many or a class for expanded clones.

TRBV24-1,-,TRBJ2-5,-,12,CATTTEQETQYF,TGTGCCACCACTACAGAACAAGAGACCCAGTACTTC
TRBV3-1/TRBV3-2,-,TRBJ2-3,TRBD1,17,CASSQATGTVNTDTQYF,TGTGCCAGCAGTCAAGCCACCGGGACAGTAAACACAGATACGCAGTATTTT
TRBV7-9,-,TRBJ1-1,TRBD1,15,CASSLGQGGNTEAFF,TGTGCCAGCAGCTTAGGGCAGGGGGGGAACACTGAAGCTTTCTTT
TRBV5-6,-,TRBJ2-1,-,18,CASSLSSEGPYGYNEQFF,TGTGCCAGCAGCTTGTCTTCGGAGGGCCCCTATGGGTACAATGAGCAGTTCTTC
TRBV27,-,TRBJ2-2,TRBD1,14,CASRQGANTGELFF,TGTGCCAGCAGACAGGGGGCGAACACCGGGGAGCTGTTTTTT
TRBV4-2,-,TRBJ2-1,-,15,CASSQGQGGRIGQFF,TGTGCCAGCAGCCAAGGACAGGGAGGTCGTATCGGGCAGTTCTTC
TRBV5-1,-,TRBJ2-7,-,14,CASSLGTANYEQYF,TGCGCCAGCAGCTTGGGGACAGCAAACTACGAGCAGTACTTC
TRBV7-2,-,TRBJ2-5,-,14,CASSLRLDQETQYF,TGTGCCAGCAGCTTACGACTGGATCAAGAGACCCAGTACTTC
TRBV28,-,TRBJ1-4,-,14,CASRGGQMNEKLFF,TGTGCCAGCAGGGGGGGGCAGATGAATGAAAAACTGTTTTTT
TRBV9,-,TRBJ1-4,-,15,CASSVERGTNEKLFF,TGTGCCAGCAGCGTAGAACGGGGTACTAATGAAAAACTGTTTTTT
TRBV5-8,-,TRBJ1-1,-,12,CASSFGGPEAFF,TGTGCCAGCAGCTTTGGGGGCCCTGAAGCTTTCTTT
TRBV7-9,few,TRBJ2-2,TRBD1,15,CASSLRDRNTGELFF,TGTGCCAGCAGCTTAAGGGACAGAAACACCGGGGAGCTGTTTTTT
TRBV25-1,-,TRBJ2-1,-,15,CASSTGFSAYNEQFF,TGTGCCAGCAGTACAGGGTTCTCTGCCTACAATGAGCAGTTCTTC
TRBV28,-,TRBJ2-5,TRBD2,17,CASSLFRGREVGETQYF,TGTGCCAGCAGTTTATTTCGCGGGAGGGAGGTAGGGGAGACCCAGTACTTC
TRBV14,-,TRBJ2-3,TRBD2,17,CASSQDWASGRTDTQYF,TGTGCCAGCAGCCAAGATTGGGCTAGCGGGAGAACAGATACGCAGTATTTT
TRBV5-1,-,TRBJ2-5,-,12,CASSYNQETQYF,TGCGCCAGCAGCTATAACCAAGAGACCCAGTACTTC
TRBV27,-,TRBJ1-2,-,13,CASSLRANYGYTF,TGTGCCAGCAGTTTAAGAGCTAACTATGGCTACACCTTC
TRBV7-6,-,TRBJ2-2,TRBD1,17,CASSLEQGAAGTGELFF,TGTGCCAGCAGCTTAGAGCAGGGGGCGGCGGGCACCGGGGAGCTGTTTTTT
TRBV6-5,-,TRBJ1-2,TRBD1,14,CASGTQGPKDGYTF,TGTGCCAGCGGAACACAGGGGCCCAAAGATGGCTACACCTTC
TRBV24-1,-,TRBJ1-1,TRBD1,15,CATSDSQGAHTEAFF,TGTGCCACCAGTGACTCACAGGGGGCCCACACTGAAGCTTTCTTT
TRBV6-5,-,TRBJ1-4,TRBD1,15,CASGQGGNPNEKLFF,TGTGCCTCCGGACAGGGGGGGAATCCTAATGAAAAACTGTTTTTT
TRBV11-2,-,TRBJ2-1,-,14,CASSLFGGVGEQFF,TGTGCCAGCAGCTTATTCGGAGGGGTAGGTGAGCAGTTCTTC
TRBV19,-,TRBJ2-2,-,14,CASIGWGDTGELFF,TGTGCCAGTATCGGATGGGGCGACACCGGGGAGCTGTTTTTT
TRBV7-2,-,TRBJ1-1,-,15,CASSLVAQGNTEAFF,TGTGCCAGCAGCCTCGTTGCGCAGGGGAACACTGAAGCTTTCTTT
TRBV2,-,TRBJ2-3,TRBD1,16,CASSATGVSSTDTQYF,TGTGCCAGCAGTGCCACAGGGGTCTCTAGCACAGATACGCAGTATTTT
TRBV7-8,-,TRBJ2-7,TRBD2,17,CASSFGREAPPTYEQYF,TGTGCCAGCAGCTTCGGGCGGGAGGCCCCTCCTACCTACGAGCAGTACTTC
TRBV3-1/TRBV3-2,-,TRBJ1-1,TRBD1,15,CASSPRQGANTEAFF,TGTGCCAGCAGCCCTAGACAGGGGGCGAACACTGAAGCTTTCTTT
TRBV9,-,TRBJ1-2,TRBD1,14,CASSAGQGNYGYTF,TGTGCCAGCAGCGCGGGACAGGGAAACTATGGCTACACCTTC
TRBV11-3,-,TRBJ2-3,-,13,CASSLDWRDTQYF,TGTGCCAGCAGCTTAGACTGGAGGGATACGCAGTATTTT
TRBV7-8,-,TRBJ2-7,TRBD1,14,CASSATGGSYEQYF,TGTGCCAGCAGCGCGACAGGGGGCTCCTACGAGCAGTACTTC
TRBV10-3,once,TRBJ2-3,-,15,CAITGGSGLTDTQYF,TGTGCCATCACAGGAGGGAGCGGACTCACAGATACGCAGTATTTT
TRBV5-4,-,TRBJ2-1,TRBD2,14,CASSTRDYTNEQFF,TGTGCCAGCAGCACACGGGACTATACCAATGAGCAGTTCTTC
TRBV19,-,TRBJ2-3,-,13,CASLKQGTDTQYF,TGTGCCAGCCTAAAACAGGGAACAGATACGCAGTATTTT
TRBV19,-,TRBJ2-7,-,14,CASSISPGSYEQYF,TGTGCCAGTAGTATATCGCCAGGTTCCTACGAGCAGTACTTC
TRBV7-3,-,TRBJ2-1,-,13,CASSLARDNEQFF,TGTGCCAGCAGCTTAGCGCGGGACAATGAGCAGTTCTTC
TRBV18,few,TRBJ1-2,-,15,CASSPSQGTNYGYTF,TGTGCCAGCTCACCCTCACAGGGAACTAACTATGGCTACACCTTC
TRBV28,-,TRBJ2-1,-,16,CASSLTRQASYNEQFF,TGTGCCAGCAGTTTAACCCGACAGGCCTCCTACAATGAGCAGTTCTTC
TRBV5-8,-,TRBJ2-1,TRBD2,14,CASTGGSSYNEQFF,TGTGCCAGCACTGGCGGGAGTTCCTACAATGAGCAGTTCTTC
TRBV18,-,TRBJ1-2,TRBD1,15,CASSPTVQGARGYTF,TGTGCCAGCTCACCAACGGTCCAGGGGGCTCGTGGCTACACCTTC
TRBV7-9,-,TRBJ2-5,-,13,CASSSENQETQYF,TGTGCCAGCAGCTCAGAAAACCAAGAGACCCAGTACTTC
TRBV6-6,-,TRBJ1-4,TRBD1,14,CAGRRDRSNEKLFF,TGTGCCGGGCGGAGGGACAGGAGTAATGAAAAACTGTTTTTT
TRBV4-1,-,TRBJ2-4,TRBD2,19,CASSQGLAGGLAAKNIQYF,TGCGCCAGCAGCCAAGGGCTAGCGGGGGGCCTGGCAGCCAAAAACATTCAGTACTTC
TRBV7-3,-,TRBJ2-3,-,14,CASSLNSRFDTQYF,TGTGCCAGCAGCTTAAACTCCCGCTTCGATACGCAGTATTTT
TRBV7-3,-,TRBJ2-3,TRBD2,16,CASSSGTSGVGDTQYF,TGTGCCAGCAGCTCTGGGACTAGCGGGGTGGGAGATACGCAGTATTTT
TRBV5-1,-,TRBJ2-3,-,18,CASSLAGRSRRNTDTQYF,TGCGCCAGCAGCTTGGCGGGGAGATCCCGGCGAAACACAGATACGCAGTATTTT
TRBV24-1,once,TRBJ2-3,-,17,CATSDFGGGAYADTQYF,TGTGCCACCAGTGATTTTGGAGGGGGCGCATACGCAGATACGCAGTATTTT
TRBV19,-,TRBJ1-1,-,16,CASSMTRQVMNTEAFF,TGTGCCAGTAGTATGACCCGACAGGTCATGAACACTGAAGCTTTCTTT
TRBV5-5,-,TRBJ1-1,-,15,CASSWGGPQRAEAFF,TGTGCCAGCAGCTGGGGGGGTCCTCAAAGGGCTGAAGCTTTCTTT
TRBV3-1/TRBV3-2,-,TRBJ1-5,-,17,CASSLQVPNGSNQPQHF,TGTGCCAGCAGCCTACAGGTCCCAAATGGGAGCAATCAGCCCCAGCATTTT
TRBV6-5,few,TRBJ2-1,-,15,CASSYGGLRYNEQFF,TGTGCCAGCAGTTACGGGGGCCTTAGGTACAATGAGCAGTTCTTC
TRBV9,-,TRBJ1-1,-,15,CASSVYTIGSTEAFF,TGTGCCAGCAGCGTATATACAATCGGGTCAACTGAAGCTTTCTTT